This TCR beta chain is drawn from a study of cytomegalovirus exposure and HLA in healthy donors. Study-level results: The classifier, whose performance was assessed in both the original and validation cohorts, reportedly diagnosed cytomegalovirus status with high specificity and sensitivity.

Of note for this clone: No antigen is known for it.

Germline CDR1 and CDR2: MDHEN and SYDVKM. The CDR3 loop spans 13 amino acids. Trimming cost V 6 bases and J 8 bases, with 13 bases left between them. The data were produced by immunoSEQ multiplex PCR, yet TCRdb's version contains in-frame clones alone and is incomplete. The sample lists 50,000 to 65,000 clones; about 96% were seen once. The specimen sequenced was PBMCs. This chain joins TRBV28 and TRBJ1-4; D unresolved. The receptor comes from a woman aged 18-29 years in good health and CMV-seronegative. This chain's CDR3 is CASSRGLWEKLFF. The CDR3 DNA follows: TGTGCCAGCAGCCGCGGGCTTTGGGAAAAACTGTTTTTT.